Below, 22 T cell receptor beta chains from the same sample are listed, as sequenced in a study of a mutant IDH1 vaccine in newly diagnosed glioma. Described time point: week 23, last vaccination. In every dose of vaccine, 300 ug of mutant IDH1 20-mer peptide was given alongside topical imiquimod. TCRdb's table, derived via immunoSEQ multiplex PCR, lists solely in-frame clones and lacks some. The sample has roughly 70,000 clones, approximately 80% seen once. What these receptors recognize is not known. The material was PBMCs, obtained from a glioma patient whose treatment included an IDH1 peptide vaccine. The receptors come from a man between 18 and 35 years old with glioma.

On this clone itself: The same CDR3 is also encoded by other DNA sequences in this sample. The genes are TRBV18 and TRBJ2-7; 11 bases align to TRBD1. The length of the CDR3 is 14 residues. Germline CDR1 and CDR2: KGHSH and LQKENI. After removal of 2 bases from V and 4 bases from J, the junction contained 1 base not matched to a gene. The CDR3 coding sequence is TGTGCCAGCTCACCAGGACAGGGGGCGTACGAGCAGTACTTC. Residues: CASSPGQGAYEQYF.

The gene calls are TRBV6-5 and TRBJ2-2; D gene ambiguous. The CDR3 spans 16 residues. Germline V gene data show CDR1 as MNHEY and CDR2 as SVGAGI. The germline V and J ends were trimmed by 0 bases and 6 bases, with 14 bases remaining between them. The CDR3 DNA reads as TGTGCCAGCAGTTACTCGGCCCCGGCGGCCGCCGGGGAGCTGTTTTTT. It yields the protein CASSYSAPAAAGELFF.

The V call is TRBV6-1, the J call TRBJ1-2; D is uncertain. Germline V gives CDR1 MNHNS, CDR2 SASEGT. CDR3 length: 12 amino acids. V shed 2 bases and J shed 3 bases, with 4 bases lying between them. Written as DNA, the CDR3 is TGTGCCAGCAGTGAACAGCACTATGGCTACACCTTC. This gives the protein CASSEQHYGYTF.

The chain combines TRBV10-3 with TRBJ2-7; perhaps TRBD1 as D (6 bases). The germline V and J ends were trimmed by 6 bases and 6 bases, with 12 bases remaining between them. The V gene's germline CDR1 is ENHRY and CDR2 SYGVKD. This CDR3 is 12 amino acids long. Here the CDR3 DNA reads TGTGCCATCAGCCTACAGGGTTTCGAGCAGTACTTC. Translating it yields CAISLQGFEQYF.

CDR3 region: CASRDREGHSPLHF. As DNA, the CDR3 is TGTGCCAGCAGGGACAGGGAGGGACATTCACCCCTCCACTTT. The chain uses TRBV6-6 and TRBJ1-6; 8 bases are shared with TRBD1. V lost 6 bases, J lost 8 bases, and 6 bases stayed unmatched. Per the germline V gene, CDR1 is MNHNY and CDR2 is SVGAGI (reference sequence). The CDR3 consists of 14 residues.

The rearrangement uses TRBV7-2 and TRBJ1-6; D remains unclear. CDR1 and CDR2 from the germline V gene are SGHTA and FQGNSA. The V gene lost 1 base and the J gene lost 3 bases, with 4 bases spanning the gap. CDR3 length: 14 amino acids. CDR3 nucleotides: TGTGCCAGCAGCTTAGGGGGCTATAATTCACCCCTCCACTTT. This encodes CASSLGGYNSPLHF.

The rearrangement links TRBV13 to TRBJ1-4; tentatively, D is TRBD1 (6 bases). The V and J ends lost 5 bases and 6 bases respectively, with 13 bases between them. Germline V CDR1 and CDR2: PRHDT, FYEKMQ (reference sequence). The CDR3 covers 14 residues. CDR3 sequence reads: CASSRRGYDEKLFF. The DNA of the CDR3 is TGTGCCAGCAGCCGAAGGGGGTACGATGAAAAACTGTTTTTT. Combining the CDR3 with reference TRBV13 and TRBJ1-4 gives the whole variable domain AAGVIQSPRHLIKEKRETATLKCYPIPRHDTVYWYQQGPGQDPQFLISFYEKMQSDKGSIPDRFSAQQFSDYHSELNMSSLELGDSALYFCASSRRGYDEKLFFGSGTQLSVL.

The chain has TRBV5-4 and TRBJ1-2, with 9 bases lining up with TRBD1. The CDR3 has 13 amino acids. Trimming removed 3 bases from V and 8 bases from J; junction bases left unmatched: 5. Germline V gene data show CDR1 as SGHNT and CDR2 as YYREEE (reference sequence). In DNA form, the CDR3 reads TGTGCCAGCAGCTCGGGACAGGGCTACGGCTACACCTTC. It codes for CASSSGQGYGYTF. The full variable domain, its missing parts supplied by reference TRBV5-4 and TRBJ1-2, is ETGVTQSPTHLIKTRGQQVTLRCSSQSGHNTVSWYQQALGQGPQFIFQYYREEENGRGNFPPRFSGLQFPNYSSELNVNALELDDSALYLCASSSGQGYGYTFGSGTRLTVV.

J is TRBJ1-1 and V is TRBV2, with D perhaps matching TRBD1 (5 bases). Germline CDR1 and CDR2: SNHLY and FYNNEI. Trimming removed 2 bases at V and 4 bases at J, with 11 bases between. The CDR3 is made up of 14 amino acids. CDR3 coding DNA: TGTGCCAGCAGTGAAAGGGGTAGGAGCACTGAAGCTTTCTTT. Translating gives CASSERGRSTEAFF. The whole variable domain, filled in from reference TRBV2 and TRBJ1-1, reads EPEVTQTPSHQVTQMGQEVILRCVPISNHLYFYWYRQILGQKVEFLVSFYNNEISEKSEIFDDQFSVERPDGSNFTLKIRSTKLEDSAMYFCASSERGRSTEAFFGQGTRLTVV.

This clone came up a few times. The chain is built from TRBV29-1 and TRBJ1-5; 8 bases map to TRBD1. Trimming cost V 6 bases and J 2 bases; bases outside gene matches: 9. This CDR3 spans 15 amino acids. CDR1 is SQVTM and CDR2 is ANQGSEA in the germline V gene. The CDR3 DNA sequence: TGCAGCGTCGCACAGGGGGTAATTGGCAATCAGCCCCAGCATTTT. It specifies CSVAQGVIGNQPQHF. The full variable domain, with the rest looked up from reference TRBV29-1 and TRBJ1-5, is SAVISQKPSRDICQRGTSLTIQCQVDSQVTMMFWYRQQPGQSLTLIATANQGSEATYESGFVIDKFPISRPNLTFSTLTVSNMSPEDSSIYLCSVAQGVIGNQPQHFGDGTRLSIL.

The V call is TRBV5-6, the J call TRBJ1-5, with a tentative D call TRBD1 (5 bases). Germline-derived CDR1 and CDR2 are SGHDT and YYEEEE. The germline V and J ends were trimmed by 7 bases and 2 bases, with 22 bases remaining between them. The CDR3 extends over 17 amino acids. The CDR3 DNA follows: TGTGCCAGCTCAGCTTGGGTGGCAGGGCTCGGCAATCAGCCCCAGCATTTT. It is translated as CASSAWVAGLGNQPQHF.

The V call is TRBV7-9, the J call TRBJ2-6, with 7 bases identical to TRBD1. The CDR3 sequence is 19 residues long. Germline V lookup: CDR1 SEHNR, CDR2 FQNEAQ (reference sequence). The trim removed 5 bases at V and 3 bases at J, leaving 16 bases unmatched. The CDR3 DNA sequence: TGTGCCAGCAGCCAAAGGGGGTCCGGGACAGAAGTTGGGGCCAACGTCCTGACTTTC. This gives the protein CASSQRGSGTEVGANVLTF.

In this sample, this clone turned up once. The rearrangement joins TRBV30 to TRBJ2-6; D unclear. The CDR3 runs 15 residues. Germline CDR1 and CDR2: GTSNPN and SVGIG (reference sequence). V was pared by 2 bases and J by 0 bases, with 8 bases between. The CDR3 loop reads CAWSSHSSGANVLTF. As DNA, the CDR3 is TGTGCCTGGAGTTCACATAGCTCTGGGGCCAACGTCCTGACTTTC.

The rearrangement links TRBV15 to TRBJ1-1, with TRBD1 matching 7 bases. Per germline, CDR1 LNHNV and CDR2 YYDKDF (reference sequence). Germline trimming cut 1 base from V and 3 bases from J; bases unmatched to any gene: 2. The CDR3 is 14 amino acids. As DNA, the CDR3 is TGTGCCACCAGCAGAGTAGGGGGCGACACTGAAGCTTTCTTT. Translating gives CATSRVGGDTEAFF.

V and J are TRBV27 and TRBJ2-1, with 8 bases matching TRBD1. Germline CDR1 is MNHEY and CDR2 is SMNVEV (reference sequence). The CDR3 is made up of 14 amino acids. The V segment lost 3 bases and the J segment 5 bases; nucleotides outside the gene matches: 3. The CDR3 here is CASSLDRVHNEQFF. The CDR3 DNA reads as TGTGCCAGCAGTTTGGACAGGGTCCACAATGAGCAGTTCTTC.

The V and J genes are TRBV19 and TRBJ1-3; no reliable D call. V was cut by 6 bases and J by 0 bases, with 12 bases left in between. Per the germline V gene, CDR1 is LNHDA and CDR2 is SQIVND (reference sequence). The CDR3 length is 15 residues. CDR3 in amino acids: CASSLTGFSGNTIYF. CDR3 bases: TGTGCCAGTAGCCTCACCGGGTTCTCTGGAAACACCATATATTTT.

V and J are TRBV6-6 and TRBJ1-2; tentatively, D is TRBD1 (6 bases). The germline V gene encodes CDR1 MNHNY and CDR2 SVGAGI (reference sequence). Deletions cut 6 bases from V and 4 bases from J, with 18 bases between. CDR3 size: 15 residues. The CDR3 nucleotides are TGTGCCAGCAGCCTGGCAGGGGAGCGCCCCTATGGCTACACCTTC. The encoded protein is CASSLAGERPYGYTF.

This sequence joins TRBV29-1 and TRBJ1-4; 7 bases are a match to TRBD1. The CDR3 has 14 residues. The germline CDR1 and CDR2 sequences are SQVTM and ANQGSEA. The J segment lost 4 bases and the V segment lost 7 bases, leaving 9 bases of the junction unmatched. Here the CDR3 reads CSARTGVSNEKLFF. The CDR3 DNA sequence: TGCAGCGCACGAACAGGGGTTAGTAATGAAAAACTGTTTTTT.

The chain has TRBV2 and TRBJ2-4; maybe TRBD2 (5 bases). Germline V gene lookup returns CDR1 SNHLY and CDR2 FYNNEI. The CDR3 length is 13 residues. V was pared by 3 bases and J by 9 bases, with 12 bases between. The CDR3 spells CASSDERAGIQYF. The CDR3 nucleotides read TGTGCCAGCAGTGATGAGCGTGCGGGCATTCAGTACTTC.

Only one count was recorded for this clone. The DNA for the CDR3 is TGCGCCAGCAGCCCTATCGGGGGGGGCTATGGCTACACCTTC. Its translation: CASSPIGGGYGYTF. The chain employs TRBV5-1 and TRBJ1-2; D is perhaps TRBD1 (5 bases). The germline CDR1 and CDR2 sequences are SGHRS and YFSETQ. The CDR3 covers 14 residues. The V gene lost 4 bases and the J gene lost 4 bases, with 14 bases spanning the gap.

The chain has TRBV4-3 and TRBJ1-5, with D unclear. Trimming cost V 0 bases and J 6 bases, with 15 bases left between them. The CDR3 runs 16 residues. Germline values: CDR1 LGHNA, CDR2 YSLEER. The CDR3 reads CASSQDSSGLGQPQHF. As DNA, the CDR3 is TGCGCCAGCAGCCAAGATAGCTCGGGGTTGGGTCAGCCCCAGCATTTT.

This clone was observed a single time. The gene calls are TRBV27 and TRBJ1-2; 8 bases are shared with TRBD1. The germline CDR1 and CDR2 sequences are MNHEY and SMNVEV (reference sequence). V was clipped by 5 bases and J by 5 bases; unmatched bases: 10. The CDR3 spans 15 residues. The CDR3 protein is CASSRGQGKSYGYTF. The CDR3 DNA reads TGTGCCAGCAGTAGAGGACAGGGTAAATCGTATGGCTACACCTTC.